The clone carrying this T cell receptor beta chain was picked up a small number of times. This record comes from a study of blood T cells in healthy people across ages. This CDR3 contains 16 residues. Germline CDR1 and CDR2: DFQATT and SNEGSKA (reference sequence). Deletions cut 3 bases from V and 5 bases from J, with 22 bases between. Next came a second PCR, run for roughly 6 to 11 cycles, which used a sample-barcoded 5' primer along with a J-beta primer mix. TCRdb reanalysed the 5' RACE reads using MiXCR and keeps one entry per CDR3 protein. This table holds some 1,800,000 distinct CDR3 sequences, 35% to 50% found once.

Specimen: blood. V and J are TRBV20-1 and TRBJ2-5, with a tentative D call TRBD2 (5 bases). The origin of this receptor is a human donor in good health. The CDR3 sequence is CSASHYYRGGSETQYF. CDR3 nucleotides: TGCAGTGCTAGCCATTATTATCGGGGTGGGAGTGAGACCCAGTACTTC.